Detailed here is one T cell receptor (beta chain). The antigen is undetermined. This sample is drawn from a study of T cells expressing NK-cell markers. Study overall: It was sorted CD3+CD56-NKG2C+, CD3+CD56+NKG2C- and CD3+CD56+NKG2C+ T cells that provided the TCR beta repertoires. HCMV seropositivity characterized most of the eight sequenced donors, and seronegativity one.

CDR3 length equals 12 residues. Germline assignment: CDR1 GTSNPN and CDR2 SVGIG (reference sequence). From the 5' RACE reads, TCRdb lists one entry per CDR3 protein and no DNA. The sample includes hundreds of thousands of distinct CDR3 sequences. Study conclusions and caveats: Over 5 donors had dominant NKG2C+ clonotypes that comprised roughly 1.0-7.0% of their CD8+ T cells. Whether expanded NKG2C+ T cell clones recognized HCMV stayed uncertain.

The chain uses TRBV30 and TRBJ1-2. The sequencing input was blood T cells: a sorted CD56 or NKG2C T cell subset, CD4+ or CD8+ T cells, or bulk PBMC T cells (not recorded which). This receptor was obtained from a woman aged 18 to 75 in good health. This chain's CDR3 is CAWTGRNYGYTF.